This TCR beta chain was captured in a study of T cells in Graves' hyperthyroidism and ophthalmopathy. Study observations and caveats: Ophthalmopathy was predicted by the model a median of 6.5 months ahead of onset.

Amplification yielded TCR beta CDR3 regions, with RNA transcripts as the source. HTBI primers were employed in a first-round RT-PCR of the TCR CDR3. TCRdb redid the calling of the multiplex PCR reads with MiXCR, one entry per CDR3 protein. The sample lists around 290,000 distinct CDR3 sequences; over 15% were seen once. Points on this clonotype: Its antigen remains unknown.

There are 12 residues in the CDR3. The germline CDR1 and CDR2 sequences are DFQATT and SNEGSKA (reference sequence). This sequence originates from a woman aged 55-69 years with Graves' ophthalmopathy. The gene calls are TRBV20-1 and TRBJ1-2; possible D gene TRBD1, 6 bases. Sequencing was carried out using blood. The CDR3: CGSGTTNYGYTF. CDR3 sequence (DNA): TGCGGGTCCGGGACAACTAACTATGGCTACACCTTC.